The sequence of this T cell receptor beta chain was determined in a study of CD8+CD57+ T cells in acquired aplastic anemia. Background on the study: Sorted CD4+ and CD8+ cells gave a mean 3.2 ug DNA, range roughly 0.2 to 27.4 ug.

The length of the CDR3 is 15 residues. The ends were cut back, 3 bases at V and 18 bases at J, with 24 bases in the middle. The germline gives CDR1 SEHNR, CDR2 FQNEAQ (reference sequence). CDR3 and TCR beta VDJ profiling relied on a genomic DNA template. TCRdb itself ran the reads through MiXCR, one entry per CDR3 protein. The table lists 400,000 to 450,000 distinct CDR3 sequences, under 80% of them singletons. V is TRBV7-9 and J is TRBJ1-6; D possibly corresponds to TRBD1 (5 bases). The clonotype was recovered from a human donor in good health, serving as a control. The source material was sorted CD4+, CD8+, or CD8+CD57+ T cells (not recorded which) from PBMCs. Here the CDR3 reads CASSFTAGKDTEAHF. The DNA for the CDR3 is TGTGCCAGCAGCTTTACCGCAGGGAAGGACACAGAAGCCCACTTT. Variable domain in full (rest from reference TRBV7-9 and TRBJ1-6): DTGVSQNPRHKITKRGQNVTFRCDPISEHNRLYWYRQTLGQGPEFLTYFQNEAQLEKSRLLSDRFSAERPKGSFSTLEIQRTEQGDSAMYLCASSFTAGKDTEAHFGNGTRLTVT.